This is a list of T cell receptor beta chains from one sample in a study of cytomegalovirus exposure and HLA in healthy donors. Here immunoSEQ multiplex PCR was the method, and the copy in TCRdb shows in-frame clones only, minus some. The table lists over 150,000 clones, 80% to 90% of them singletons. The source material was PBMCs. These receptors were obtained from a male donor in good health and CMV-seronegative. CDR3s include the opening cysteine and the closing phenylalanine or tryptophan. D genes are given only for firm matches. The size entry is marked missing in some rows and otherwise reads once, few, many or a size class.

J: TRBJ2-1; size: NA; V: TRBV13; D: NA; DNA: TGTGCCAGCAGCTTGAGGGTAATTGTCAACAATGAGCAGTTCTTC; CDR3: CASSLRVIVNNEQFF
J: TRBJ2-7; size: NA; V: TRBV6-6; D: TRBD1; DNA: TGTGCCAGCAGTGTAACAGGGGGCTTCGAGCAGTACTTC; CDR3: CASSVTGGFEQYF
J: TRBJ1-3; size: few; V: TRBV19; D: NA; DNA: TGTGCCAGTAGGGATCTCGACAGCTCTGGAAACACCATATATTTT; CDR3: CASRDLDSSGNTIYF
J: TRBJ1-1; size: NA; V: TRBV6-5; D: NA; DNA: TGTGCCAGCAGCTACAACGGAGGTGTCACTGAAGCTTTCTTT; CDR3: CASSYNGGVTEAFF
J: TRBJ2-7; size: NA; V: TRBV28; D: TRBD1; DNA: TGTGCCAGCAGTTTCCGGAGACAGGGGGCGAGGGAGCAGTACTTC; CDR3: CASSFRRQGAREQYF
J: TRBJ1-5; size: NA; V: TRBV6-6; D: NA; DNA: TGTGCCAGCAGTTATGTGGGGCTTAGCAATCAGCCCCAGCATTTT; CDR3: CASSYVGLSNQPQHF
J: TRBJ1-1; size: NA; V: TRBV19; D: TRBD1; DNA: TGTGCCAGTAGTACCTACGGTTGGGGACAGGGGAATACTGAAGCTTTCTTT; CDR3: CASSTYGWGQGNTEAFF
J: TRBJ1-1; size: NA; V: TRBV27; D: TRBD1; DNA: TGTGCCAGCATCGCGACAGGGCTTAACACTGAAGCTTTCTTT; CDR3: CASIATGLNTEAFF
J: TRBJ1-2; size: NA; V: TRBV7-6; D: NA; DNA: TGTGCCAGCAGCTCCCGACTTAGGGGGTTTTATGGCTACACCTTC; CDR3: CASSSRLRGFYGYTF
J: TRBJ1-2; size: NA; V: TRBV19; D: TRBD1; DNA: TGTGCCAGTAGCCACGATCCTACAGGGGAGGCCCGTCGGGGCTACACCTTC; CDR3: CASSHDPTGEARRGYTF
J: TRBJ1-5; size: NA; V: TRBV2; D: NA; DNA: TGTGCCAGCAGGGGGGGAAGCAATCAGCCCCAGCATTTT; CDR3: CASRGGSNQPQHF
J: TRBJ2-7; size: NA; V: TRBV25-1; D: NA; DNA: TGTGCCAGCAGTCGAGGGTCCGGCGAGCAGTACTTC; CDR3: CASSRGSGEQYF
J: TRBJ1-4; size: NA; V: TRBV5-1; D: TRBD1; DNA: TGCGCCAGCAGAGAGACAGGGGGTACGCCTAATGAAAAACTGTTTTTT; CDR3: CASRETGGTPNEKLFF